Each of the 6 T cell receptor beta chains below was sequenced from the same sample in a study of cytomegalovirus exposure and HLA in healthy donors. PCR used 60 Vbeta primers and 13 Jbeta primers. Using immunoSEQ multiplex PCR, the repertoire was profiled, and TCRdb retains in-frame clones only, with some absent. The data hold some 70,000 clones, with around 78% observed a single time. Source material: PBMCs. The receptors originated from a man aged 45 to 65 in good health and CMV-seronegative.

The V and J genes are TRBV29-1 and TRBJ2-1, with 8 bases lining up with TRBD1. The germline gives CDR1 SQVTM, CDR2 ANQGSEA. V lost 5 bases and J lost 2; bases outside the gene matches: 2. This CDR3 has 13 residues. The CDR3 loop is CSVRTGPYNEQFF. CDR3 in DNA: TGCAGCGTTCGGACAGGGCCCTACAATGAGCAGTTCTTC.

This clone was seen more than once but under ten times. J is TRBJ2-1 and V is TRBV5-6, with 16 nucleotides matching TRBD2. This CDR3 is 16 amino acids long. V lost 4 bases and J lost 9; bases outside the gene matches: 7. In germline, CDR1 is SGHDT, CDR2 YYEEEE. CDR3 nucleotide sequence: TGTGCCAGCAGCCGAGGGACTAGCGGGAGGGCGGGTGAGCAGTTCTTC. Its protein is CASSRGTSGRAGEQFF.

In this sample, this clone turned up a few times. The CDR3 loop reads CASRGLAGVPDTQYF. The CDR3 nucleotides are TGTGCCAGTAGGGGACTAGCGGGAGTCCCAGATACGCAGTATTTT. The V gene is TRBV19, the J gene TRBJ2-3, with 14 bases aligning to TRBD2. The CDR3 runs to 15 residues. The V gene's germline CDR1 is LNHDA and CDR2 SQIVND (reference sequence). After removal of 6 bases from V and 4 bases from J, the junction contained 3 bases not matched to a gene. The complete variable domain, with remaining parts taken from reference TRBV19 and TRBJ2-3, reads DGGITQSPKYLFRKEGQNVTLSCEQNLNHDAMYWYRQDPGQGLRLIYYSQIVNDFQKGDIAEGYSVSREKKESFPLTVTSAQKNPTAFYLCASRGLAGVPDTQYFGPGTRLTVL.

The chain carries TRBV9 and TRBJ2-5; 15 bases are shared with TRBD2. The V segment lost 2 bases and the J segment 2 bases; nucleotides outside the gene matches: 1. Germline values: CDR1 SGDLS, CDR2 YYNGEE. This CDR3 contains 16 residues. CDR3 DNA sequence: TGTGCCAGCAGCGTGGGGACTAGCGGGGGGCAAGAGACCCAGTACTTC. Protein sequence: CASSVGTSGGQETQYF.

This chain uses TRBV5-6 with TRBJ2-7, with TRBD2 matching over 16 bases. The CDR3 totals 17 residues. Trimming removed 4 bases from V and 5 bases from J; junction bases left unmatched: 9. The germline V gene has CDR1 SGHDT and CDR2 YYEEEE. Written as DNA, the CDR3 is TGTGCCAGCAGCCCGGGACTAGCGGGGGGGCAGGTCCACGAGCAGTACTTC. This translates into CASSPGLAGGQVHEQYF.

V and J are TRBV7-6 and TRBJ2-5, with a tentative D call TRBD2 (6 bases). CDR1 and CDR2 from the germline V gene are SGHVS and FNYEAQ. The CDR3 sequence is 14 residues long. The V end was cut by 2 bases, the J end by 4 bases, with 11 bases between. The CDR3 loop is CASSLSRRGETQYF. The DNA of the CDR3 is TGTGCCAGCAGCTTATCTAGGCGGGGAGAGACCCAGTACTTC.